This T cell receptor beta chain appears in the sequencing data of a study of graft-versus-host responses after intestinal transplantation. Study context: Anti-thymocyte globulin served as induction for all recipients, who then took tacrolimus and steroids for about three years. Study-wide findings and caveats: Within the allografts of patients who had graft-donor T cell macrochimerism, graft-versus-host to host-versus-graft clonal ratios were high. Early declines in HvG clones that occurred post-transplant were associated with peak circulating GvH clone levels.

A remark on this clone: What it binds is unknown.

Trimming took 5 bases from V and 7 from J; bases not matched to a gene: 9. Looked up from germline, CDR1 is LNHNV and CDR2 is YYDKDF (reference sequence). This CDR3 region has 16 residues. TCRdb's table, derived via immunoSEQ multiplex PCR, lists solely in-frame clones and lacks some. This table holds just under 85,000 clones, 75% to 95% found once. The chain links TRBV15 to TRBJ2-1, with TRBD1 matching 12 bases. The TCR comes from a human donor who was the organ donor for an intestinal transplant. Sequenced material: unstimulated CD8+ T cells sorted from spleen or lymph node cells, taken before transplant. The CDR3 DNA is TGTGCCACCAGCGGGGGACAGGGGGCGGATGGGAATGAGCAGTTCTTC. It translates to CATSGGQGADGNEQFF. The full variable domain, in which reference TRBV15 and TRBJ2-1 provide the parts outside the CDR3, is DAMVIQNPRYQVTQFGKPVTLSCSQTLNHNVMYWYQQKSSQAPKLLFHYYDKDFNNEADTPDNFQSRRPNTSFCFLDIRSPGLGDTAMYLCATSGGQGADGNEQFFGPGTRLTVL.